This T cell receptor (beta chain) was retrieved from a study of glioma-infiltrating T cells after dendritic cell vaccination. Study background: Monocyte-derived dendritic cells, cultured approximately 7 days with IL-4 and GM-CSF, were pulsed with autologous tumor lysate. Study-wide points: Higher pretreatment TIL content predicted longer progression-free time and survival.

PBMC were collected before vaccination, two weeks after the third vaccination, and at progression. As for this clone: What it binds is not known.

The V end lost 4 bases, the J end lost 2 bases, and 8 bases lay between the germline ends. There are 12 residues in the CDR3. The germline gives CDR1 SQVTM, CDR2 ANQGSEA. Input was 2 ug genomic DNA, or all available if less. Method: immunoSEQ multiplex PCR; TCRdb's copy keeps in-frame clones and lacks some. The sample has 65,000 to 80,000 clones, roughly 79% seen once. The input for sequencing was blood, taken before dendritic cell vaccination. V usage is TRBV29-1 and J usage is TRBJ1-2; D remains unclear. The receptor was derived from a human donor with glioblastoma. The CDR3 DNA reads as TGCAGCGTTGTGAGCATAAACTATGGCTACACCTTC. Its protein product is CSVVSINYGYTF.